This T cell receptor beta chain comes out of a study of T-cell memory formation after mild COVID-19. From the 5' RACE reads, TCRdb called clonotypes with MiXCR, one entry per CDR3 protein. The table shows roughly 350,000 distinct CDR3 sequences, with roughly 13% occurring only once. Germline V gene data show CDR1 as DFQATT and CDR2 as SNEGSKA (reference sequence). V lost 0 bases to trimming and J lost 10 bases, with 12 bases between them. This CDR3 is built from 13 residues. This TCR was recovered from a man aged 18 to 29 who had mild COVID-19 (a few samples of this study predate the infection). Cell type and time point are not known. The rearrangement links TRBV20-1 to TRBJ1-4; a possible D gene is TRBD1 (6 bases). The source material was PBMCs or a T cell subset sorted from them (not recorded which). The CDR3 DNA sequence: TGCAGTGCTAGAGATCGGGGGCAGACAAAACTGTTTTTT. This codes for CSARDRGQTKLFF.